This entry describes one T cell receptor (beta chain). Its specificity is unknown. The sample belongs to a study of CD8+CD57+ T cells in acquired aplastic anemia. The study, taken as a whole, reports: A significant difference in CD8+ Simpson's diversity between patients and controls was not found.

Both TCR beta VDJ combination and CDR3 sequence profiling were carried out. Genomic DNA was the template for this profiling. One entry per CDR3 protein, called by TCRdb with MiXCR from the reads. Of about 81,000 distinct CDR3 sequences in the sample, over 35% were seen once. With 6 bases clipped from V and 7 bases from J, the junction kept 8 bases outside the gene matches. From germline, CDR1 is KGHDR and CDR2 SFDVKD. CDR3 size: 15 residues. The TCR comes from a human donor in good health, serving as a control. The chain uses TRBV24-1 and TRBJ2-2, with 9 bases aligning to TRBD1. Specimen: sorted CD4+, CD8+, or CD8+CD57+ T cells (not recorded which) from PBMCs. The CDR3 coding sequence is TGTGCCACCAGTCTAGGGACAGGGCTGGGCGGGGAGCTGTTTTTT. It yields the protein CATSLGTGLGGELFF.